Each of the 2 T cell receptor beta chains below was sequenced from the same sample in a study of blood T cells in healthy people across ages (dated by TCRdb to 2015 to 2017). The library was generated by 5' RACE. TCRdb shows the sequencer as Illumina HiSeq 2500. The second PCR ran for about 7 to 11 cycles and used a J-beta primer mix along with a sample-barcoded 5' primer. TCRdb reworked the public reads: Q25 trimming with fastp, MiXCR clone assembly, productive beta chains retained. Each entry merges the rows of one CDR3 protein and shows their most common DNA and genes. In this sample the table shows about 830,000 distinct CDR3 sequences, about 59% of which occur a single time. Clones ranked in the top ten supply 28% of the sample. The specimen sequenced was blood. These receptor sequences come from a man aged 30 to 45 in good health.

The chain links TRBV5-6 to TRBJ2-1; D unclear. Trimming removed 2 bases at V and 0 bases at J, with 21 bases between. The length of the CDR3 is 19 residues. Germline V gene sequence: CDR1 SGHDT, CDR2 YYEEEE. The CDR3 DNA reads TGTGCCAGCAGCTTTCTTTTAGACGAGTGGGGTATCTCCTACAATGAGCAGTTCTTC. It codes for CASSFLLDEWGISYNEQFF.

The CDR3 loop is CSARSGLTGANVLTF. CDR3 nucleotide sequence: TGCAGTGCTAGAAGTGGGCTGACTGGGGCCAACGTCCTGACTTTC. The rearrangement uses TRBV20-1 and TRBJ2-6; no reliable D call. V lost 2 bases and J lost 2, with 10 bases in between. Germline CDR1 reads DFQATT; CDR2 reads SNEGSKA (reference sequence). This CDR3 is built from 15 residues.